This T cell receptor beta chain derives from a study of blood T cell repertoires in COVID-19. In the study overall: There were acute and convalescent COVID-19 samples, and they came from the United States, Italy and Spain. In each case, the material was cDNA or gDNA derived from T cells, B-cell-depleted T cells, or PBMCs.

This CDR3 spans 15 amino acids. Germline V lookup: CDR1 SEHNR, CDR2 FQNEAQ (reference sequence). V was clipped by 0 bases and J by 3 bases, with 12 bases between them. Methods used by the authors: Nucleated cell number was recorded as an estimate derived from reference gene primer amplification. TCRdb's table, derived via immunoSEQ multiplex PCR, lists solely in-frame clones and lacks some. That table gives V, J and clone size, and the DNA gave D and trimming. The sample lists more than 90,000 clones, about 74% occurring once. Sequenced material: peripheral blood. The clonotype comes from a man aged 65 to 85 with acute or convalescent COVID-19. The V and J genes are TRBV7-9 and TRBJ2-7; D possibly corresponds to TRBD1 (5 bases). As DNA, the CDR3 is TGTGCCAGCAGCTTAGCCCAGGGCGTGCACTACGAGCAGTACTTC. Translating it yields CASSLAQGVHYEQYF.